The rows below give T cell receptor beta chains drawn from one sample of a study of blood T cells in healthy people across ages. TCRdb re-called the 5' RACE reads with MiXCR, one entry per CDR3 protein. The table has approximately 800,000 distinct CDR3 sequences, about 59% seen once. The sample was blood. All receptors derive from a man aged 25 to 40 in good health. The CDR3 runs from the conserved cysteine through the conserved F or W. The order of the fields is J gene, CDR3 length, D gene, V gene, clone size, CDR3 protein, CDR3 DNA. D genes are given only for firm matches. Expanded clones get a size class; other rows say once, few or many, or leave the size out.

J: TRBJ1-2; length: 13; D: .; V: TRBV20-1; size: .; CDR3: CSASEEERWGYTF; DNA: TGCAGTGCCAGTGAGGAAGAACGGTGGGGCTACACCTTC
J: TRBJ2-1; length: 15; D: .; V: TRBV6-5; size: .; CDR3: CASSPLGQVSDEQFF; DNA: TGTGCCAGCAGCCCCCTTGGCCAGGTCTCGGATGAGCAGTTCTTC
J: TRBJ1-2; length: 16; D: .; V: TRBV6-1; size: few; CDR3: CASSGWLGQTSGGYTF; DNA: TGTGCCAGCAGTGGCTGGTTAGGCCAGACCAGCGGAGGCTACACCTTC
J: TRBJ2-7; length: 11; D: .; V: TRBV30; size: .; CDR3: CAWSLGDEQYF; DNA: TGTGCCTGGAGTTTGGGGGACGAGCAGTACTTC
J: TRBJ1-1; length: 14; D: .; V: TRBV12-3/TRBV12-4; size: .; CDR3: CASSSGIIRTEAFF; DNA: TGTGCCAGCAGTTCAGGTATAATTAGGACTGAAGCTTTCTTT
J: TRBJ2-5; length: 13; D: .; V: TRBV12-3/TRBV12-4; size: .; CDR3: CASSPPVGETQYF; DNA: TGTGCCAGCAGTCCCCCAGTAGGCGAGACCCAGTACTTC
J: TRBJ1-2; length: 14; D: TRBD1; V: TRBV20-1; size: .; CDR3: CSARPGQGDYGYTF; DNA: TGCAGTGCACGTCCGGGACAGGGGGACTATGGCTACACCTTC
J: TRBJ1-1; length: 11; D: .; V: TRBV7-9; size: .; CDR3: CASSLVDRAFF; DNA: TGTGCCAGCAGCTTAGTTGATAGGGCTTTCTTT
J: TRBJ2-7; length: 14; D: .; V: TRBV2; size: .; CDR3: CASSEELSSYEQYF; DNA: TGTGCCAGCAGTGAAGAACTGTCCTCCTACGAGCAGTACTTC
J: TRBJ2-7; length: 16; D: TRBD1; V: TRBV28; size: few; CDR3: CASSFPAGQVRYEQYF; DNA: TGTGCCAGCAGTTTCCCAGCCGGACAGGTACGGTACGAGCAGTACTTC
J: TRBJ2-5; length: 12; D: TRBD2; V: TRBV20-1; size: .; CDR3: CSARPGGETQYF; DNA: TGCAGTGCTCGTCCGGGGGGGGAGACCCAGTACTTC
J: TRBJ2-5; length: 13; D: .; V: TRBV29-1; size: .; CDR3: CSGRTAGKETQYF; DNA: TGCAGCGGCCGCACGGCGGGAAAAGAGACCCAGTACTTC
J: TRBJ2-7; length: 14; D: TRBD2; V: TRBV12-3/TRBV12-4; size: .; CDR3: CASSPRGGRYEQYF; DNA: TGTGCCAGCAGTCCGCGGGGGGGCCGGTACGAGCAGTACTTC
J: TRBJ1-5; length: 16; D: TRBD1; V: TRBV27; size: .; CDR3: CASSSRTGGSNQPQHF; DNA: TGTGCCAGCAGTTCCCGCACAGGGGGAAGCAATCAGCCCCAGCATTTT
J: TRBJ1-2; length: 16; D: .; V: TRBV4-2; size: .; CDR3: CASSQYQREGVDGYTF; DNA: TGTGCCAGCAGCCAGTACCAACGAGAGGGGGTGGACGGCTACACCTTC
J: TRBJ2-6; length: 13; D: .; V: TRBV15; size: .; CDR3: CATSIPGANVLTF; DNA: TGTGCCACCAGCATCCCTGGGGCCAACGTCCTGACTTTC
J: TRBJ1-2; length: 15; D: .; V: TRBV7-9; size: .; CDR3: CASSSYRVVLRGYTF; DNA: TGTGCCAGCAGCTCCTACAGGGTCGTACTACGGGGCTACACCTTC
J: TRBJ2-1; length: 14; D: .; V: TRBV14; size: .; CDR3: CASSQVRAGNEQFF; DNA: TGTGCCAGCAGCCAAGTTCGAGCCGGCAATGAGCAGTTCTTC
J: TRBJ1-3; length: 15; D: .; V: TRBV7-6; size: .; CDR3: CASSLSQGSGNTIYF; DNA: TGTGCCAGCAGCTTATCGCAGGGTTCTGGAAACACCATATATTTT
J: TRBJ2-4; length: 16; D: TRBD2; V: TRBV3-1; size: .; CDR3: CASSQGSGGHQNIQYF; DNA: TGTGCCAGCAGCCAAGGTAGCGGGGGGCATCAAAACATTCAGTACTTC
J: TRBJ2-5; length: 12; D: TRBD2; V: TRBV20-1; size: .; CDR3: CSASGRRETQYF; DNA: TGCAGTGCTAGCGGGAGGAGGGAGACCCAGTACTTC
J: TRBJ2-6; length: 16; D: .; V: TRBV7-9; size: few; CDR3: CASSGVDAGGANVLTF; DNA: TGTGCCAGCAGCGGCGTCGACGCGGGTGGGGCCAACGTCCTGACTTTC
J: TRBJ2-5; length: 14; D: .; V: TRBV28; size: .; CDR3: CASSAQAGVETQYF; DNA: TGTGCCAGCAGTGCGCAGGCAGGGGTGGAGACCCAGTACTTC
J: TRBJ2-1; length: 14; D: TRBD2; V: TRBV29-1; size: .; CDR3: CSAQTSGGYNEQFF; DNA: TGCAGCGCCCAGACTAGCGGGGGTTACAATGAGCAGTTCTTC
J: TRBJ2-3; length: 12; D: .; V: TRBV20-1; size: .; CDR3: CSARSGTRVKYF; DNA: TGCAGTGCTAGATCCGGGACTCGCGTCAAGTATTTT
J: TRBJ1-6; length: 15; D: TRBD1; V: TRBV6-2/TRBV6-3; size: .; CDR3: CASSERTGRNSPLHF; DNA: TGTGCCAGCAGCGAACGGACAGGGCGGAATTCACCCCTCCACTTT
J: TRBJ2-1; length: 15; D: TRBD2; V: TRBV7-7; size: .; CDR3: CASSSGLAGINEQFF; DNA: TGTGCTAGCAGCTCGGGACTAGCGGGGATCAATGAGCAGTTCTTC